This T cell receptor beta chain was sequenced in a study of CD8 T cell repertoires and HIV-1 epitope variants. Across the study: Control wells had CMV/EBV/flu peptides, negative Ebola AY9, or no peptide.

This CDR3 has 13 amino acids. From germline, CDR1 is KGHSH and CDR2 LQKENI. This clone was detected only a few times. Its antigen is as yet unknown. An end of the junction does not agree with germline; a read error may underlie this. TCRdb's copy holds only in-frame clones and misses some; the assay was immunoSEQ multiplex PCR. The sample contains several thousand clones, around 65% of which appear only once. Input material: cultured CD8+ T cells derived from PBMCs. This chain joins TRBV18 and TRBJ1-3; no clear D gene. The clonotype was recovered from a male donor with HIV. CDR3 sequence reads: CASSPGDGDTIYF. CDR3 nucleotide sequence: TGTGCCAGCTCACCCGGAGATGGAGACACCATATATTTT.